These T cell receptor beta chains were read from a single sample in a study of cytomegalovirus exposure and HLA in healthy donors. The data were produced by immunoSEQ multiplex PCR, yet TCRdb's version contains in-frame clones alone and is incomplete. The table lists about 240,000 clones, about 83% of them singletons. The sequenced material came from PBMCs. These receptors all stem from a man aged 18 to 30 in good health and CMV-seronegative. CDR3s include the opening cysteine and the closing phenylalanine or tryptophan. The D gene is left open where the match is weak. Clone size is given for some rows only: seen once, a few or many times, or a class if the clone is expanded.

TGTGCCAGCAGCGTAGCCCCTAGACAGGGTACCGGCTACGAGCAGTACTTC,CASSVAPRQGTGYEQYF,NA,TRBD1,TRBV9,TRBJ2-7
TGTGCCAGGTTATTTGAAAAACTGTTTTTT,CARLFEKLFF,NA,NA,TRBV11-3,TRBJ1-4
TGTGCCAGCTCACCTCCGGGACAGCCATTTGGGGAACTGTTTTTT,CASSPPGQPFGELFF,few,TRBD1,TRBV18,TRBJ1-4
TGTGCCAGCAGTTCTGACAGGGCTCGGGTAGAAGAGACCCAGTACTTC,CASSSDRARVEETQYF,NA,TRBD1,TRBV6-5,TRBJ2-5
TGTGCCTGGAGCGTTGACAGGGCCTACAATGAGCAGTTCTTC,CAWSVDRAYNEQFF,NA,TRBD1,TRBV30,TRBJ2-1
TGCGCCAGCAGCCTACTGACAGGGGGAGATGAAAAACTGTTTTTT,CASSLLTGGDEKLFF,NA,TRBD1,TRBV5-1,TRBJ1-4
TGCGCCAGCAGCCAATACAGTTCCTACGAGCAGTACTTC,CASSQYSSYEQYF,NA,NA,TRBV4-3,TRBJ2-7
TGTGCCAGCAGCAATAGCGGGGATGGCACAGATACGCAGTATTTT,CASSNSGDGTDTQYF,once,TRBD2,TRBV11-2,TRBJ2-3
TGTGCCAGCAGCCTAAGTGGCGTCAGCAGGGAGACCCAGTACTTC,CASSLSGVSRETQYF,NA,NA,TRBV4-2,TRBJ2-5
TGTGCCAGCAGTTACGAGGGCAACTATGGCTACACCTTC,CASSYEGNYGYTF,NA,NA,TRBV6-5,TRBJ1-2
TGCAGCCTCGGGACTAGCGGCGGGGAGCTGTTTTTT,CSLGTSGGELFF,many,TRBD2,TRBV29-1,TRBJ2-2
TGCGCCAGCAGCTTCGGCGGTTCCTACGAGCAGTACTTC,CASSFGGSYEQYF,NA,NA,TRBV5-1,TRBJ2-7
TGTGCCATCAGCACCGAAACTCAGGGTGGAGCTTTCTTT,CAISTETQGGAFF,NA,NA,TRBV10-3,TRBJ1-1
TGTGCCAGCACCTGGACAGGGTCGAGGTCACCCCTCCACTTT,CASTWTGSRSPLHF,NA,TRBD1,TRBV7-2,TRBJ1-6
TGTGCCAGCAGCCCTGGGGGGGCTACCTATAATTCACCCCTCCACTTT,CASSPGGATYNSPLHF,NA,NA,TRBV5-5,TRBJ1-6
TGTGCCAGCAGCCCTGCGGGTGCAGAGACCCAGTACTTC,CASSPAGAETQYF,NA,NA,TRBV11-2,TRBJ2-5
TGTGCCAGCAGCGGGACTAGTCACAATGAGCAGTTCTTC,CASSGTSHNEQFF,NA,TRBD2,TRBV9,TRBJ2-1
TGTGCCTGGGCCCTCCAGGGAAATCAGCCCCAGCATTTT,CAWALQGNQPQHF,once,NA,TRBV30,TRBJ1-5
TGCGCCAGCAGCGCGTGGGTGGGACAGACATCTGAAGCTTTCTTT,CASSAWVGQTSEAFF,NA,TRBD1,TRBV10-1,TRBJ1-1
TGCAGGGGACAGAATTCACCCCTCCACTTT,CRGQNSPLHF,few,TRBD1,TRBV29-1,TRBJ1-6
TGTGCCAGCAAGCAGGGTGCCTATGGCTACACCTTC,CASKQGAYGYTF,NA,NA,TRBV2,TRBJ1-2
TGTGCCAGCTCACCACCGGACAGGGCGTCAGGTACGCAGTATTTT,CASSPPDRASGTQYF,NA,TRBD1,TRBV18,TRBJ2-3
TGTGCCAGCAGCGTAGTGACTAGCGGGGGGACCGGGGAGCTGTTTTTT,CASSVVTSGGTGELFF,NA,TRBD2,TRBV9,TRBJ2-2